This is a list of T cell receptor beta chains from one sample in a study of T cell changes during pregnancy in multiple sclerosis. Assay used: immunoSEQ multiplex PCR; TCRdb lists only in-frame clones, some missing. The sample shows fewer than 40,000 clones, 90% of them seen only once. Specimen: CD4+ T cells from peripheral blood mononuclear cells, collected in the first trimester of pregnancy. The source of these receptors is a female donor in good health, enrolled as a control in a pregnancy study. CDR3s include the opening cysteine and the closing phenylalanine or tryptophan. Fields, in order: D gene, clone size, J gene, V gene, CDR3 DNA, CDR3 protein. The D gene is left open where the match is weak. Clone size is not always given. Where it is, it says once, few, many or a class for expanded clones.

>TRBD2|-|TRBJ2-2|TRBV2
TGTGCCAGCAGTGAAGCTGGAGGCGGGGGTAACACCGGGGAGCTGTTTTTT
CASSEAGGGGNTGELFF
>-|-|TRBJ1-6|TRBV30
TGTGCCTGGAGTGTACTGGCAGGCGGGAGGTCACCCCTCCACTTT
CAWSVLAGGRSPLHF
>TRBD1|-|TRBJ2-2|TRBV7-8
TGTGCCAGCAGCTCCACCGGGACAGGGGTGACCGGGGAGCTGTTTTTT
CASSSTGTGVTGELFF
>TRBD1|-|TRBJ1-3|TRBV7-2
TGTGCCAGCAGCTCACCGGGACAGGGGAGAAACACCATATATTTT
CASSSPGQGRNTIYF
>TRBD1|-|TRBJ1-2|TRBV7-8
TGTGCCAGCAGCTTACTTGGACAGGGGAGGAACTATGGCTACACCTTC
CASSLLGQGRNYGYTF
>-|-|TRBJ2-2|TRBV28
TGTGCCAGCTCCCCCCCGACTGCAGGGGCCAACACCGGGGAGCTGTTTTTT
CASSPPTAGANTGELFF
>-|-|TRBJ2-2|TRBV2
TGTGCCAGCATAGCAACCGGGGAGCTGTTTTTT
CASIATGELFF
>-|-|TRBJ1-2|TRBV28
TGTGCCAGCTTCCTCTTAAACTATGGCTACACCTTC
CASFLLNYGYTF
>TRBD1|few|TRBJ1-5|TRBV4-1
TGCGCCAGCAGCCAAGGGGACAGTAGCAATCAGCCCCAGCATTTT
CASSQGDSSNQPQHF
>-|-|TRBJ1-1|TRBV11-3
TGTGCCAGCAGCCTCCAGACTAACACTGAAGCTTTCTTT
CASSLQTNTEAFF
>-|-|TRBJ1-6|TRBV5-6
TGTGCCAGCAGCTTTCGGGGTATAACTACCGGGGTCTATAATTCACCCCTCCACTTT
CASSFRGITTGVYNSPLHF
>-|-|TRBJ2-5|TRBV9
TGTGCCAGCAGCGTAGCAGGAGAGACCCAGTACTTC
CASSVAGETQYF
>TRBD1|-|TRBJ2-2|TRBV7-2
TGTGCCAGCAGCAGCGACAGGGTAAACACCGGGGAGCTGTTTTTT
CASSSDRVNTGELFF
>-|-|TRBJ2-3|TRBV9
TGTGCCAGCAGCGCCACAGGGTGGGGAAGCTCCACAGATACGCAGTATTTT
CASSATGWGSSTDTQYF
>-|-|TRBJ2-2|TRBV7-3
TGTGCCAGCAGCTCGGACACCGGGGAGCTGTTTTTT
CASSSDTGELFF
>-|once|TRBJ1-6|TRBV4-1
TGCGCCAGCAGCCAAGACCGCATCGTGAGCTCACCCCTCCACTTT
CASSQDRIVSSPLHF
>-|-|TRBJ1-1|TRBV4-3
TGCGCCAGCAGCCAAGACTCAAGGCGGGACACTGAAGCTTTCTTT
CASSQDSRRDTEAFF
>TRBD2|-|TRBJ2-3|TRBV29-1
TGCAGCGTTGGAGGGGTGACTAGCGGGACTTACCGTACAACACAGTATTTT
CSVGGVTSGTYRTTQYF
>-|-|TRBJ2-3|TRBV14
TGTGCCAGCAGCCGTACTCGAGATACGCAGTATTTT
CASSRTRDTQYF
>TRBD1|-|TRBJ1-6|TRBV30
TGTGCCTGGAGTCAGGGGGTACGATCACCCCTCCACTTT
CAWSQGVRSPLHF
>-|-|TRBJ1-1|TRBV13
TGTGCCAGCAGCTTAGGGGCGTTCAGGACACTAAACACTGAAGCTTTCTTT
CASSLGAFRTLNTEAFF
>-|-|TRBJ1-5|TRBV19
TGTGCCAGTAGTATTGGCCGGGGGGTGCGTCAGCCCCAGCATTTT
CASSIGRGVRQPQHF
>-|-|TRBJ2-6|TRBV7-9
TGTGCCAGCAGCTTTACAGGGCCTGGGGCCAACGTCCTGACTTTC
CASSFTGPGANVLTF
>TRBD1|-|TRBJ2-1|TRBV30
TGTGCCTGGACCGTGGGGACAGACTACAATGAGCAGTTCTTC
CAWTVGTDYNEQFF
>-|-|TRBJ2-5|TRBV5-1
TGCGCCAGCAGATACGGGGGACAGCAAGAGACCCAGTACTTC
CASRYGGQQETQYF
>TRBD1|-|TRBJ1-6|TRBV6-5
TGTGCCAGCAGCTCCGGGACAGGGCGGTCACCCCTCCACTTT
CASSSGTGRSPLHF
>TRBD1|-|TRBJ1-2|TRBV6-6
TGTGCCGGGGGAAGAGGGGGCAGGGACTATGGCTACACCTTC
CAGGRGGRDYGYTF
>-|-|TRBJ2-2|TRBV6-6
TGTGCCAGCGTGGGAGATCCCGCGAACACCGGGGAGCTGTTTTTT
CASVGDPANTGELFF
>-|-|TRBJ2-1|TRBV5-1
TGCGCCAGCAGCTTGGACGGCCAAAGGGGCAATGAGCAGTTCTTC
CASSLDGQRGNEQFF
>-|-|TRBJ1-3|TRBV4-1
TGCGCCAGCAGCCAGCCAAGGGGTACTGGAAACACCATATATTTT
CASSQPRGTGNTIYF
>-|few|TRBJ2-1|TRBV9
TGTGCCAGCAGCGTAGCTTCGGACAGTTCCTACAATGAGCAGTTCTTC
CASSVASDSSYNEQFF
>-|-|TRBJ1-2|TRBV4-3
TGCGCCAGCAGCCAAGAGGGCCGGATCGATGGCTACACCTTC
CASSQEGRIDGYTF
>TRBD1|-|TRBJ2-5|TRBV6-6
TGTGCCAGCAGTACGCCGGGACAGGGACGGTCGGAGACCCAGTACTTC
CASSTPGQGRSETQYF
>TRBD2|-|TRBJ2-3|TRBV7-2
TGTGCCAGCAGCTTAAGTAGCGGGGGCACAGATACGCAGTATTTT
CASSLSSGGTDTQYF
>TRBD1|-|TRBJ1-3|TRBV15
TGTGCCACCAGCAGAGAAGTCCCGGGACAGGGGGCCGGGGGAAACACCATATATTTT
CATSREVPGQGAGGNTIYF
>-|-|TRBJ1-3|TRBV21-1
TGTGCCAGCAGTCACCATCCCCTTCCAGGGGGCAATATCCCAATGGCGGGAAACACCATATATTTT
CASSHHPLPGGNIPMAGNTIYF
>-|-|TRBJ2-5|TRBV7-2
TGTGCCAGCAGCCTACTTAACCGGAGAGAGACCCAGTACTTC
CASSLLNRRETQYF
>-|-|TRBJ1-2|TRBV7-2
TGTGCCAGCAGCTTAGGCGCGGGGGACTATGGCTACACCTTC
CASSLGAGDYGYTF